The 17 T cell receptor beta chains given below trace back to one sample, sequenced in a study of Graves' ophthalmopathy and Graves' hyperthyroidism. The authors amplified TCR beta CDR3 regions, and they did so from RNA transcripts for repertoire sequencing. The first round was an RT-PCR with HTBI primers, and the second round was a multiplex PCR. TCRdb re-derived calls from the multiplex PCR reads in MiXCR, one entry per CDR3 protein. The table includes around 1,200,000 distinct CDR3 sequences, 35% to 40% detected once. The specimen sequenced was peripheral blood or thyroid tissue (not recorded which). The receptors were sampled from an adult man with Graves' hyperthyroidism.

Only a few counts were recorded for this clonotype. The chain uses TRBV20-1 and TRBJ1-3; D uncertain. The CDR3 is made up of 15 amino acids. The germline V gene encodes CDR1 DFQATT and CDR2 SNEGSKA (reference sequence). Trimming removed 6 bases from V and 0 bases from J, with 15 bases in between. CDR3 nucleotide sequence: TGCAGTGCAGCGACTCAGAAACACTCTGGAAACACCATATATTTT. As protein: CSAATQKHSGNTIYF.

The chain has TRBV29-1 and TRBJ1-4; the match to TRBD1 covers 7 bases. Germline CDR1 SQVTM, CDR2 ANQGSEA. The CDR3 has 12 residues. Unmatched junction bases numbered 6, after V lost 7 bases and J lost 7 bases. The DNA for the CDR3 is TGCAGCGCCCTAGGGGGCGGTGAAAAACTGTTTTTT. The encoded protein is CSALGGGEKLFF.

This clonotype has a count of ten or more. The chain recombines TRBV5-1 with TRBJ2-7, with D possibly being TRBD1 (5 bases). Per the germline V gene, CDR1 is SGHRS and CDR2 is YFSETQ. The germline V and J ends were trimmed by 1 base and 4 bases, with 18 bases remaining between them. The CDR3 has 16 residues. The CDR3 DNA reads as TGCGCCAGCAGCTTGTGGGGCACTCAAGCAGGATACGAGCAGTACTTC. Translated, it gives CASSLWGTQAGYEQYF.

This clonotype was observed at least ten times. The rearrangement uses TRBV20-1 and TRBJ2-7, with D perhaps TRBD1 (6 bases). The CDR3 spans 12 residues. V lost 6 bases and J 5 bases, leaving 14 bases between the germline ends. The germline V gene has CDR1 DFQATT and CDR2 SNEGSKA (reference sequence). The DNA of the CDR3 is TGCAGTGCCAGAACCACAGGGAACGAGCAGTACTTC. It is translated as CSARTTGNEQYF.

In its sample, this clonotype was seen a few times. A much larger clone differs by one base, so this may be a read error. The CDR3 DNA is TGTGCCAGCAGCGCAGGACGCGTTAGGGGGCAGTACTTC. It encodes CASSAGRVRGQYF. The chain employs TRBV7-9 and TRBJ2-7, with a weak D call TRBD1 (5 bases). CDR3 length: 13 amino acids. Germline CDR1 reads SEHNR; CDR2 reads FQNEAQ (reference sequence). The V end lost 5 bases, the J end lost 9 bases, and 17 bases lay between the germline ends.

This clonotype has a count of ten or more. V usage is TRBV20-1 and J usage is TRBJ1-3; tentatively, D is TRBD1 (6 bases). Trimming cost V 4 bases and J 0 bases, with 16 bases left between them. CDR3 size: 16 residues. The germline V gene has CDR1 DFQATT and CDR2 SNEGSKA (reference sequence). The CDR3 DNA follows: TGCAGTGCTATCGAGAGGGACACTTGCTCTGGAAACACCATATATTTT. This translates into CSAIERDTCSGNTIYF.

V and J are TRBV19 and TRBJ1-5; D perhaps matches TRBD1 (5 bases). CDR3 size: 15 residues. Germline lookup yields CDR1 LNHDA and CDR2 SQIVND (reference sequence). V lost 5 bases and J lost 6, with 17 bases in between. CDR3 nucleotides: TGTGCCAGTAGTCCATTCCTGAGGGACGTTCAGCCCCAGCATTTT. Translating it yields CASSPFLRDVQPQHF.

This clonotype appeared many times. The chain employs TRBV5-8 and TRBJ2-5; D call uncertain. CDR3 size: 13 residues. Trimming removed 0 bases from V and 3 bases from J, with 6 bases in between. Germline CDR1 and CDR2: SGHTS and YDEGEE. CDR3: CASSLVSEETQYF. Here the CDR3 DNA reads TGTGCCAGCAGCTTGGTGTCAGAAGAGACCCAGTACTTC.

The chain uses TRBV25-1 and TRBJ1-6; D possibly corresponds to TRBD1 (5 bases). The CDR3 spans 14 residues. V lost 2 bases and J lost 13, with 15 bases in between. Germline-derived CDR1 and CDR2 are MGHDK and SYGVNS. The CDR3 spells CASSEPGVGQPLHF. CDR3 nucleotide sequence: TGTGCCAGCAGTGAACCGGGGGTGGGTCAGCCCCTCCACTTT.

The rearrangement links TRBV19 to TRBJ2-5; 10 bases agree with TRBD1. The germline V gene encodes CDR1 LNHDA and CDR2 SQIVND (reference sequence). Unmatched junction bases numbered 20, after V lost 7 bases and J lost 0 bases. The length of the CDR3 is 20 residues. In nucleotides, the CDR3 is TGTGCCAGTACCCCCTCGGGACAGGGGATATCGGAATTCAACCAAGAGACCCAGTACTTC. As protein: CASTPSGQGISEFNQETQYF.

At least ten counts were recorded for this clonotype. This chain uses TRBV5-1 with TRBJ2-7, with D perhaps matching TRBD2 (5 bases). Looked up from germline, CDR1 is SGHRS and CDR2 is YFSETQ. V was cut by 1 base and J by 3 bases, with 14 bases left in between. CDR3 length: 15 amino acids. DNA for the CDR3: TGCGCCAGCAGCTTGCTCGGGGAAAGGATCTACGAGCAGTACTTC. Amino acids: CASSLLGERIYEQYF. Based on the CDR3 plus reference TRBV5-1 and TRBJ2-7, the full variable domain is KAGVTQTPRYLIKTRGQQVTLSCSPISGHRSVSWYQQTPGQGLQFLFEYFSETQRNKGNFPGRFSGRQFSNSRSEMNVSTLELGDSALYLCASSLLGERIYEQYFGPGTRLTVT.

The V and J genes are TRBV29-1 and TRBJ2-7; the D gene is possibly TRBD2 (5 bases). The CDR3 spans 14 residues. Germline values: CDR1 SQVTM, CDR2 ANQGSEA. V lost 2 bases and J 4 bases, leaving 15 bases between the germline ends. Here the CDR3 reads CSVEWLAGNYEQYF. DNA of the CDR3: TGCAGCGTTGAATGGCTGGCCGGGAATTACGAGCAGTACTTC.

In its sample, this clonotype was seen many times. The chain employs TRBV10-3 and TRBJ2-7; D possibly matches TRBD1 or TRBD2 (7 bases each). The CDR3 has 14 amino acids. CDR1 and CDR2 (germline): ENHRY, SYGVKD. Trimming took off 0 bases at V and 5 bases at J, with 11 bases between the two ends. CDR3 in amino acids: CAISESTGRDEQYF. CDR3 nucleotide sequence: TGTGCCATCAGTGAGTCGACAGGGAGGGACGAGCAGTACTTC.

The rearrangement joins TRBV29-1 to TRBJ1-1; possible D gene TRBD1, 5 bases. V was pared by 7 bases and J by 1 base, with 13 bases between. In germline, CDR1 is SQVTM, CDR2 ANQGSEA. The CDR3 is 13 amino acids. For the CDR3, the DNA is TGCAGCGGCTCACAGGACTCGAACACTGAAGCTTTCTTT. Encoded protein: CSGSQDSNTEAFF. Variable domain in full (rest from reference TRBV29-1 and TRBJ1-1): SAVISQKPSRDICQRGTSLTIQCQVDSQVTMMFWYRQQPGQSLTLIATANQGSEATYESGFVIDKFPISRPNLTFSTLTVSNMSPEDSSIYLCSGSQDSNTEAFFGQGTRLTVV.

The rearrangement links TRBV10-3 to TRBJ1-2; 7 nucleotides match TRBD1. CDR1 and CDR2 (germline): ENHRY, SYGVKD. This CDR3 has 14 residues. V was clipped by 8 bases and J by 8 bases; unmatched bases: 14. CDR3 amino acids: CAIRDSPFSSGYTF. The DNA for the CDR3 is TGTGCCATCCGGGACAGTCCTTTCTCGTCCGGCTACACCTTC.

This clonotype has at least ten counts. This chain joins TRBV7-8 and TRBJ2-7; TRBD2 is a possible D gene (7 bases). In germline, CDR1 is SGHVS, CDR2 FQNEAQ. This CDR3 comprises 16 residues. V was cut by 4 bases and J by 1 base, with 17 bases left in between. The CDR3 is CASSSQAGQKSYEQYF. CDR3 nucleotides: TGTGCCAGCAGCTCTCAAGCGGGACAAAAATCCTACGAGCAGTACTTC.

This clonotype was counted many times. The chain links TRBV20-1 to TRBJ2-5, with 9 bases identical to TRBD1. Looked up from germline, CDR1 is DFQATT and CDR2 is SNEGSKA (reference sequence). After removal of 7 bases from V and 4 bases from J, the junction contained 7 bases not matched to a gene. The CDR3 totals 13 residues. CDR3 protein: CSVPGQGVETQYF. Written as DNA, the CDR3 is TGCAGTGTTCCGGGACAGGGCGTAGAGACCCAGTACTTC.